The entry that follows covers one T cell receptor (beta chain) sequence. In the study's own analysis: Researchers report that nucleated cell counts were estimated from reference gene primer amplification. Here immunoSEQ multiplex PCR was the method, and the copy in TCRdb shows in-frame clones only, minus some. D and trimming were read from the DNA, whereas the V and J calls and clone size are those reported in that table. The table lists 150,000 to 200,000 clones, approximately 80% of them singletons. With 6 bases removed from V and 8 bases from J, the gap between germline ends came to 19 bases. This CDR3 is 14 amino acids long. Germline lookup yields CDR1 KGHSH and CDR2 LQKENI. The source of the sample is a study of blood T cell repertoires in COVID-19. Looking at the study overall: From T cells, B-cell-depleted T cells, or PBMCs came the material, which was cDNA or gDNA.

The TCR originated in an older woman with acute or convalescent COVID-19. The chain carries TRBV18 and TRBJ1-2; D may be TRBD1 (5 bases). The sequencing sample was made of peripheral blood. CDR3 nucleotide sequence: TGTGCCAGCTCGAAAGTCGAAGGGGAAGTCGGCTACACCTTC. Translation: CASSKVEGEVGYTF. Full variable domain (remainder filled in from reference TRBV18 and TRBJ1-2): NAGVMQNPRHLVRRRGQEARLRCSPMKGHSHVYWYRQLPEEGLKFMVYLQKENIIDESGMPKERFSAEFPKEGPSILRIQQVVRGDSAAYFCASSKVEGEVGYTFGSGTRLTVV.